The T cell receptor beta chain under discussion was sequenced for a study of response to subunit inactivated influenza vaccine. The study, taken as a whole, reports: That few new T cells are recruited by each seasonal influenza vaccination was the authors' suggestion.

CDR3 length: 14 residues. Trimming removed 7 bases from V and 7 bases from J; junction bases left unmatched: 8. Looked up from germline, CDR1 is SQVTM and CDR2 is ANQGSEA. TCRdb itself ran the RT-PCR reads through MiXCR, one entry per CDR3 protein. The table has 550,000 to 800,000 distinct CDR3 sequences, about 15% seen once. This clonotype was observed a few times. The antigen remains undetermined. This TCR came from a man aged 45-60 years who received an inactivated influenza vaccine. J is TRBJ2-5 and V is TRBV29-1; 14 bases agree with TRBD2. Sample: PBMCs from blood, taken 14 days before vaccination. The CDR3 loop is CSARLAGGGGTQYF. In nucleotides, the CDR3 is TGCAGCGCCCGACTAGCGGGGGGGGGAGGGACCCAGTACTTC.